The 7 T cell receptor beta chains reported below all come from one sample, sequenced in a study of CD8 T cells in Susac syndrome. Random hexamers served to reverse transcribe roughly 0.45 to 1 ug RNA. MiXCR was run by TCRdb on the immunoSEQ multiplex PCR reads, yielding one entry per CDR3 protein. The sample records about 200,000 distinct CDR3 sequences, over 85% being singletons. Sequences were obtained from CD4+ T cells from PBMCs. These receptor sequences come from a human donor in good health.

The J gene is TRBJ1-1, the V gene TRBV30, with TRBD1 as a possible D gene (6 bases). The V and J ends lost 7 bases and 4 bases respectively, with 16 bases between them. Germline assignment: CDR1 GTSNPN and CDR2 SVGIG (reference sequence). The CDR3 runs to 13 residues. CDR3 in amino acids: CASGAGASTEAFF. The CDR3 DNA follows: TGTGCCTCGGGGGCGGGGGCGAGCACTGAAGCTTTCTTT.

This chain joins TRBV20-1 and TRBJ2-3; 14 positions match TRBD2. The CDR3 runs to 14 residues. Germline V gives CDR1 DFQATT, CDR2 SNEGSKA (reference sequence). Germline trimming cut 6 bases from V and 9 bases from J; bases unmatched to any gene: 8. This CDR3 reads CSARPGTSGRTQYF. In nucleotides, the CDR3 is TGCAGTGCCAGACCGGGGACTAGCGGGAGAACGCAGTATTTT.

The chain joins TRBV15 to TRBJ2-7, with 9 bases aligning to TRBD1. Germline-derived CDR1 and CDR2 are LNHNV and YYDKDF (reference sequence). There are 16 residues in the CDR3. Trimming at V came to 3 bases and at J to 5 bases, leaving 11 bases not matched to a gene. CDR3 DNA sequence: TGTGCCACCAGCAGCCAAACGTGGGACAGGGAAGACGAGCAGTACGTC. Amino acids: CATSSQTWDREDEQYV.

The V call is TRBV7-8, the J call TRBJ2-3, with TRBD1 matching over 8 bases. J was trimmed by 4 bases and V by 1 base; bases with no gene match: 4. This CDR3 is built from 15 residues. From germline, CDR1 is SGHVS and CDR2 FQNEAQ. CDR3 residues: CASSLDQGAADTQYF. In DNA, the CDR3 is TGTGCCAGCAGCTTAGATCAGGGGGCGGCAGATACGCAGTATTTT.

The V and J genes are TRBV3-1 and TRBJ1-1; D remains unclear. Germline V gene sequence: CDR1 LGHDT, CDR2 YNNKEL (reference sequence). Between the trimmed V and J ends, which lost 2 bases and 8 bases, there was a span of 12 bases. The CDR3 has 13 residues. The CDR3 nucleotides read TGTGCCAGCAGCCAACCCGGCGGGAGAGAAGCTTTCTTT. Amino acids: CASSQPGGREAFF.

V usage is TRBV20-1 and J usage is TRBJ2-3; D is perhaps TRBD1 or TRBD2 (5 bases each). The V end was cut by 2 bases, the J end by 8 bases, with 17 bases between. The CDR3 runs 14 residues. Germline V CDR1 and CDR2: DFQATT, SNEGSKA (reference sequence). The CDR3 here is CSARPGGRDGTQYF. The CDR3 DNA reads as TGCAGTGCTAGACCTGGGGGAAGGGACGGTACGCAGTATTTT.

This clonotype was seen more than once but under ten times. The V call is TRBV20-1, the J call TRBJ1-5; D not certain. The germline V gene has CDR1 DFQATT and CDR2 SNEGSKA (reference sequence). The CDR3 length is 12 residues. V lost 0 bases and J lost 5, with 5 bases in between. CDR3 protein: CSAREGDQPQHF. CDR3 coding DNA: TGCAGTGCTAGAGAGGGTGATCAGCCCCAGCATTTT.